Listed below are T cell receptor beta chains from one sample, sequenced in a study of blood T cell repertoires in COVID-19. Produced via immunoSEQ multiplex PCR; TCRdb's table is partial and in-frame only. The sample holds some 270,000 clones, around 84% seen once. The specimen sequenced was PBMCs or T cells enriched from blood (not recorded which). Every receptor here comes from a woman aged 45-65 years who had been exposed to COVID-19. CDR3s include the opening cysteine and the closing phenylalanine or tryptophan. Size values are once, few and many counts, or a class for expanded clones, and some rows have none.

v_call: TRBV4-2
clone_size: .
cdr3_aa: CASSPGQVQPQHF

v_call: TRBV9
clone_size: .
cdr3_aa: CASSPSGGQGYEQYF

v_call: TRBV30
clone_size: few
cdr3_aa: CAWSTGMGTDTQYF

v_call: TRBV19
clone_size: .
cdr3_aa: CASSTLQGGYTF

v_call: TRBV5-1
clone_size: .
cdr3_aa: CASSLVSAGADTEAFF

v_call: TRBV2
clone_size: .
cdr3_aa: CASTLADQPQHF

v_call: TRBV5-1
clone_size: .
cdr3_aa: CASSLSRGLDGYTF

v_call: TRBV27
clone_size: once
cdr3_aa: CASSFYSGDTQYF

v_call: TRBV4-3
clone_size: .
cdr3_aa: CASSQDGLAGGVYEQYF

v_call: TRBV7-2
clone_size: .
cdr3_aa: CASSRGGRDTEAFF

v_call: TRBV5-6
clone_size: .
cdr3_aa: CASSLERETEAFF

v_call: TRBV18
clone_size: .
cdr3_aa: CASSLLEGQEAFF

v_call: TRBV4-1
clone_size: .
cdr3_aa: CASSQEGTSGGANEQFF

v_call: TRBV28
clone_size: .
cdr3_aa: CASSGWTGFANTEAFF

v_call: TRBV6-1
clone_size: .
cdr3_aa: CASSEAPQGRGRFNSPLHF

v_call: TRBV5-5
clone_size: .
cdr3_aa: CASSLVRTVNTEAFF

v_call: TRBV29-1
clone_size: once
cdr3_aa: CSAGDRVGTF

v_call: TRBV30
clone_size: once
cdr3_aa: CAWTSTGGLGNTIYF

v_call: TRBV7-2
clone_size: once
cdr3_aa: CASSPAATNYGYTF

v_call: TRBV14
clone_size: .
cdr3_aa: CASSQRGGRYEQYF

v_call: TRBV6-4
clone_size: once
cdr3_aa: CASSWTGSDTNGYTF

v_call: TRBV13
clone_size: .
cdr3_aa: CASSPRTGKSITEAFF

v_call: TRBV28
clone_size: .
cdr3_aa: CASSSTGNDEKLFF

v_call: TRBV4-3
clone_size: .
cdr3_aa: CASSQEGTGATDTQYF

v_call: TRBV19
clone_size: .
cdr3_aa: CASRSDTGGRTEAFF

v_call: TRBV28
clone_size: .
cdr3_aa: CASSLQDFNEKLFF

v_call: TRBV7-2
clone_size: .
cdr3_aa: CASSSRPSSLYEQYF

v_call: TRBV28
clone_size: .
cdr3_aa: CASRIGGNTEAFF

v_call: TRBV6-4
clone_size: .
cdr3_aa: CASSGGGDRLNYGYTF

v_call: TRBV9
clone_size: .
cdr3_aa: CASSLTSGGYNEQFF

v_call: TRBV25-1
clone_size: .
cdr3_aa: CASSALQGSGAFF

v_call: TRBV9
clone_size: .
cdr3_aa: CASSGGQGGYNEQFF

v_call: TRBV11-3
clone_size: .
cdr3_aa: CAGGTGVSRTDTQYF

v_call: TRBV4-1
clone_size: .
cdr3_aa: CASSHGRGDYEQYF

v_call: TRBV7-2
clone_size: .
cdr3_aa: CASSFRQGGNEQYF

v_call: TRBV5-4
clone_size: .
cdr3_aa: CAPGTGNTGELFF

v_call: TRBV6-5
clone_size: .
cdr3_aa: CASSWGRENTEAFF

v_call: TRBV7-6
clone_size: .
cdr3_aa: CASSLYQETQYF

v_call: TRBV2
clone_size: .
cdr3_aa: CASIPTLAGGGTGELFF

v_call: TRBV5-5
clone_size: .
cdr3_aa: CASRKDSIEAFF

v_call: TRBV12-5
clone_size: .
cdr3_aa: CASGSSQGWSEKLFF

v_call: TRBV7-9
clone_size: .
cdr3_aa: CASSTPPGQGSGEQFF

v_call: TRBV7-9
clone_size: once
cdr3_aa: CASSPPGDTEAFF

v_call: TRBV4-3
clone_size: .
cdr3_aa: CASSQDLARGETQYF

v_call: TRBV27
clone_size: .
cdr3_aa: CASSPDRDANYGYTF

v_call: TRBV28
clone_size: .
cdr3_aa: CASSFPTSGGAEYF

v_call: TRBV5-6
clone_size: .
cdr3_aa: CASSLIGGQNTIYF

v_call: TRBV7-9
clone_size: .
cdr3_aa: CASSPRQREDYGYTF